This entry is about one T cell receptor (beta chain). Clones were read by immunoSEQ multiplex PCR, and TCRdb kept only the in-frame ones, dropping some. The sample has about 44,000 clones; over 75% are singletons. The data were obtained in a study of control samples from healthy donors and cancer patients. Sequenced: PBMCs. This TCR was sampled from a woman in her fifties or sixties with lung cancer.

This CDR3 reads CASSEKRQGVDIQYF. CDR3 bases: TGTGCCAGCAGTGAAAAGAGACAGGGGGTAGACATTCAGTACTTC. The chain joins TRBV6-1 to TRBJ2-4; TRBD1 matches at 9 bases. Germline lookup yields CDR1 MNHNS and CDR2 SASEGT. The CDR3 extends over 15 amino acids. Trimming took 2 bases from V and 8 from J; bases not matched to a gene: 7.